This TCR beta chain appears in the sequencing data of a study of beta chain features in type 1 diabetes. Broader study findings: Lower insertion and higher deletion counts appeared at VDJ junctions in type 1 diabetes patients.

As concerns this clone: Its antigen is as yet unknown.

The V end was cut by 6 bases, the J end by 6 bases, with 15 bases between. CDR3 size: 15 residues. The germline V gene has CDR1 KGHSH and CDR2 LQKENI. Reverse transcribing all isolated RNA meant expressed TCRB transcripts were sequenced. Sequencing used immunoSEQ multiplex PCR; TCRdb keeps in-frame clones, though not all of them. Found here are 120,000 to 150,000 clones, over 9.5% of them singletons; the top ten hold 1.3%. The TCR originated in a man between 18 and 29 years old in good health. The chain couples TRBV18 to TRBJ1-6; D may be TRBD1 (6 bases). The material sequenced was naive CD4+ T cells from blood. DNA of the CDR3: TGTGCCAGCTCCAAGGACGGACAGTTTAATTCACCCCTCCACTTT. It is translated as CASSKDGQFNSPLHF.